The 18 T cell receptor beta chains listed next were all sequenced from one sample in a study of T cell clonotyping in hematopoietic cell transplantation (dated by TCRdb to about 2021). The method was the immunoSEQ multiplex PCR assay. The table comes from immuneACCESS by way of TCRdb, which keeps in-frame sequences with V and J called. Part of the clones is missing from these tables; in studies checked, under half for an unresolved V gene and the rest for unknown reasons. Within this sample are 11,000 to 15,000 clones, with roughly 60% of them counted one time only. The top ten clones comprise approximately 9.8% of the sample. The sample taken for sequencing was PBMCs. Every receptor here comes from a human donor who either received an allogeneic hematopoietic cell transplant for a myeloid malignancy or was a related donor (not recorded which). Some clones in this sample may be carry-over from other donors' samples.

The chain combines TRBV29-1 with TRBJ1-2; D might be TRBD1 (5 bases). Germline V gene sequence: CDR1 SQVTM, CDR2 ANQGSEA. There are 12 residues in the CDR3. Deletions cut 7 bases from V and 4 bases from J, with 13 bases between. The CDR3 spells CSGLTQGYGYTF. The DNA for the CDR3 is TGCAGCGGCTTGACTCAGGGCTATGGCTACACCTTC.

The chain employs TRBV6-6 and TRBJ2-7; TRBD1 matches at 8 bases. Germline V gene lookup returns CDR1 MNHNY and CDR2 SVGAGI (reference sequence). This CDR3 contains 14 residues. Unmatched junction bases numbered 8, after V lost 6 bases and J lost 4 bases. In nucleotides, the CDR3 is TGTGCCAGCAGAGACAGGGGAAGGACGTACGAGCAGTACTTC. This encodes CASRDRGRTYEQYF.

This clone was counted between two and nine times. The chain's CDR3 is CASSEISGRSYEQYF. CDR3 nucleotide sequence: TGCGCCAGCAGTGAAATCAGCGGGAGGTCCTACGAGCAGTACTTC. The chain links TRBV10-2 to TRBJ2-7; 9 bases align to TRBD2. The CDR3 extends over 15 amino acids. The V segment lost 3 bases and the J segment 1 base; nucleotides outside the gene matches: 4. Germline V lookup: CDR1 WSHSY, CDR2 SAAADI.

The J gene is TRBJ2-5, the V gene TRBV7-8, with a weak D call TRBD2 (6 bases). CDR1 is SGHVS and CDR2 is FQNEAQ in the germline V gene. This CDR3 has 15 amino acids. Trimming pared 4 bases from V and 5 bases from J, leaving 17 bases between. CDR3 bases: TGTGCCAGCAGCTCGCCGGGGGACGGCCGGGAGACCCAGTACTTC. Its translation is CASSSPGDGRETQYF. The full variable domain, its missing parts supplied by reference TRBV7-8 and TRBJ2-5, is GAGVSQSPRYKVAKRGQDVALRCDPISGHVSLFWYQQALGQGPEFLTYFQNEAQLDKSGLPSDRFFAERPEGSVSTLKIQRTQQEDSAVYLCASSSPGDGRETQYFGPGTRLLVL.

This clone has a handful of counts. J is TRBJ1-6 and V is TRBV30; TRBD1 matches 8 bases. V lost 2 bases to trimming and J lost 5 bases; unmatched junction nucleotides: 2. Germline CDR1 GTSNPN, CDR2 SVGIG (reference sequence). The CDR3 is 14 amino acids. Here the CDR3 DNA reads TGTGCCTGGAGTAAGGGACAGGATAATTCACCCCTCCACTTT. It encodes CAWSKGQDNSPLHF.

The chain joins TRBV4-3 to TRBJ2-7, with unresolved D. This CDR3 comprises 17 residues. Looked up from germline, CDR1 is LGHNA and CDR2 is YSLEER. The germline V and J ends were trimmed by 0 bases and 0 bases, with 15 bases remaining between them. The CDR3 here is CASSQESALLGSYEQYF. The CDR3, as DNA: TGCGCCAGCAGCCAAGAAAGCGCGTTGTTGGGCTCCTACGAGCAGTACTTC.

V is TRBV2 and J is TRBJ2-5; D uncertain. CDR3 size: 13 residues. Trimming stripped 0 bases from V and 7 bases from J, with 9 bases between. Germline loops: CDR1 SNHLY, CDR2 FYNNEI. The DNA of the CDR3 is TGTGCCAGCAGTGAAGCGGCCCATGGGACCCAGTACTTC. Translating gives CASSEAAHGTQYF. Variable domain in full (rest from reference TRBV2 and TRBJ2-5): EPEVTQTPSHQVTQMGQEVILRCVPISNHLYFYWYRQILGQKVEFLVSFYNNEISEKSEIFDDQFSVERPDGSNFTLKIRSTKLEDSAMYFCASSEAAHGTQYFGPGTRLLVL.

This sequence joins TRBV6-1 and TRBJ1-2; D gene unclear. In germline, CDR1 is MNHNS, CDR2 SASEGT. The CDR3 totals 13 residues. Trimming stripped 7 bases from V and 1 base from J, with 10 bases between. CDR3 in DNA: TGTGCCAGCAAACGTGTTTTTAACTATGGCTACACCTTC. Its protein is CASKRVFNYGYTF.

This clone was seen once. The chain uses TRBV9 and TRBJ2-3; the D gene is possibly TRBD2 (6 bases). The CDR3 is 15 residues long. V lost 0 bases and J 4 bases, leaving 12 bases between the germline ends. Germline V CDR1 and CDR2: SGDLS, YYNGEE. In DNA, the CDR3 is TGTGCCAGCAGCGTAGGTCTCAGGGAGGCAGATACGCAGTATTTT. Translated, it gives CASSVGLREADTQYF.

The chain joins TRBV29-1 to TRBJ2-5, with TRBD1 matching 8 bases. The trim removed 1 base at V and 5 bases at J, leaving 9 bases unmatched. The CDR3 runs to 15 residues. Germline CDR1 SQVTM, CDR2 ANQGSEA. CDR3 in amino acids: CSVEGVQGALETQYF. The CDR3 DNA sequence: TGCAGCGTTGAAGGGGTCCAGGGGGCTTTGGAGACCCAGTACTTC. Based on the CDR3 plus reference TRBV29-1 and TRBJ2-5, the full variable domain is SAVISQKPSRDICQRGTSLTIQCQVDSQVTMMFWYRQQPGQSLTLIATANQGSEATYESGFVIDKFPISRPNLTFSTLTVSNMSPEDSSIYLCSVEGVQGALETQYFGPGTRLLVL.

The chain links TRBV28 to TRBJ1-1; D is perhaps TRBD1 (6 bases). Trimming shortened V by 2 bases and J by 4 bases, and 8 bases separated the two germline ends. CDR1 and CDR2 (germline): MDHEN, SYDVKM. This CDR3 is 13 amino acids long. In DNA form, the CDR3 reads TGTGCCAGCAGTTTACTGGGGGCCACTGAAGCTTTCTTT. Protein sequence: CASSLLGATEAFF.

This clone was recorded only once. The gene calls are TRBV30 and TRBJ1-1, with D maybe TRBD1 (6 bases). This CDR3 is built from 11 residues. Trimming removed 8 bases from V and 4 bases from J, with 11 bases in between. The germline CDR1 and CDR2 sequences are GTSNPN and SVGIG (reference sequence). The CDR3 is CAGEGGTEAFF. The CDR3, as DNA: TGTGCCGGCGAGGGGGGCACTGAAGCTTTCTTT.

The chain links TRBV6-1 to TRBJ2-2; 10 bases map to TRBD1. Germline V gene lookup returns CDR1 MNHNS and CDR2 SASEGT. V lost 11 bases and J lost 9; bases outside the gene matches: 9. The CDR3 runs 13 residues. The DNA for the CDR3 is TGTGCCGGCGGACAGGGGGTTATGAGGGAGCTGTTTTTT. Residues: CAGGQGVMRELFF.

CDR3 residues: CASSPKQDQPQHF. CDR3 nucleotide sequence: TGCGCCAGCAGCCCAAAACAGGACCAGCCCCAGCATTTT. The chain combines TRBV4-3 with TRBJ1-5, with a weak D call TRBD1 (5 bases). V dropped 4 bases and J dropped 7 bases, with 11 bases sitting between them. The CDR3 has 13 residues. Germline loops: CDR1 LGHNA, CDR2 YSLEER.

This clone was picked up one time. The gene calls are TRBV6-9 and TRBJ1-5; possible D gene TRBD1, 5 bases. Trimming took 4 bases from V and 3 from J, leaving 10 bases between them. In germline, CDR1 is MNHGY, CDR2 SVAAGI. The CDR3 has 14 amino acids. CDR3 bases: TGTGCCAGCAGTTTAGCCAGGGTCAATCAGCCCCAGCATTTT. It codes for CASSLARVNQPQHF.

The V call is TRBV28, the J call TRBJ1-6, with a weak D call TRBD1 (5 bases). The V and J ends lost 7 bases and 6 bases respectively, with 13 bases between them. This CDR3 has 14 amino acids. Germline values: CDR1 MDHEN, CDR2 SYDVKM. The CDR3, as DNA: TGTGCCAGCACTGCGGGGCGGTTTAATTCACCCCTCCACTTT. Translation gives CASTAGRFNSPLHF.

V gene TRBV6-6 combines with J gene TRBJ1-1; TRBD1 agrees at 7 bases. CDR1 MNHNY and CDR2 SVGAGI come from the germline V gene (reference sequence). The junction had 3 bases not matched to a gene; V was cut back by 7 bases and J by 1 base. CDR3 size: 13 residues. CDR3 in DNA: TGTGCCAGCACCCGGACAGGGAACACTGAAGCTTTCTTT. This encodes CASTRTGNTEAFF.

The J gene is TRBJ1-1, the V gene TRBV28; D gene ambiguous. The CDR3 contains 11 residues. Germline CDR1 and CDR2: MDHEN and SYDVKM. CDR3 DNA: TGTGTCGTCCGGGTAGGCACTGAAGCTTTCTTT. Translating gives CVVRVGTEAFF. Complete variable domain (other parts from reference TRBV28 and TRBJ1-1): DVKVTQSSRYLVKRTGEKVFLECVQDMDHENMFWYRQDPGLGLRLIYFSYDVKMKEKGDIPEGYSVSREKKERFSLILESASTNQTSMYLCVVRVGTEAFFGQGTRLTVV.